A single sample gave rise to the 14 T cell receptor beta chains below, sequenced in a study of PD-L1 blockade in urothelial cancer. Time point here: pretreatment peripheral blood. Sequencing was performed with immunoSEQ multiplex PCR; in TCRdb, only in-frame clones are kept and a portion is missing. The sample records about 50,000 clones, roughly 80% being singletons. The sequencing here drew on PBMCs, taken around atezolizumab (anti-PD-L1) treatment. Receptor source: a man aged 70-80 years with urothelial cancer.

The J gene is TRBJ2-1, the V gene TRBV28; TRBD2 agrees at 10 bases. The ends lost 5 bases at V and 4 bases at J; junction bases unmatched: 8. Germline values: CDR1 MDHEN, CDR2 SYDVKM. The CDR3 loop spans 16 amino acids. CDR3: CASSARLAGSYNEQFF. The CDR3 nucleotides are TGTGCCAGCAGTGCAAGACTAGCGGGTTCTTACAATGAGCAGTTCTTC.

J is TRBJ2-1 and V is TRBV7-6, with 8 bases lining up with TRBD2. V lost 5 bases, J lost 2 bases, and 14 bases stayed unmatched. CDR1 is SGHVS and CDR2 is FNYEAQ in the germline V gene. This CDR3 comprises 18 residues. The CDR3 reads CASSILEAGVFPYNEQFF. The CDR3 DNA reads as TGTGCCAGCAGCATACTAGAAGCGGGAGTGTTCCCCTACAATGAGCAGTTCTTC.

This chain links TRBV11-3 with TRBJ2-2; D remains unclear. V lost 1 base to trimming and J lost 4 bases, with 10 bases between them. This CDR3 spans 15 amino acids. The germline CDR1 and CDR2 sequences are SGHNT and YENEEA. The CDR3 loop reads CASSLGAGPTGELFF. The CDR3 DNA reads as TGTGCCAGCAGCTTAGGGGCAGGCCCCACCGGGGAGCTGTTTTTT.

This CDR3 reads CASSGPVGVGGTQYF. The CDR3 DNA reads TGTGCCAGCAGTGGGCCCGTAGGTGTGGGGGGTACGCAGTATTTT. The V call is TRBV6-1, the J call TRBJ2-3; weak D call: TRBD2 (6 bases). The germline gives CDR1 MNHNS, CDR2 SASEGT. V gave up 4 bases and J gave up 8 bases, with 19 bases separating them. This CDR3 has 15 residues.

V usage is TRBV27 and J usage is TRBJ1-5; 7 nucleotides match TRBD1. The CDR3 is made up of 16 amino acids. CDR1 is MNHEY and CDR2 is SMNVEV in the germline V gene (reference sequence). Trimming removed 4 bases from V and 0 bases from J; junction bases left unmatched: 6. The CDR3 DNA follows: TGTGCCAGCAGTTCCGGGACAGACTATAGCAATCAGCCCCAGCATTTT. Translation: CASSSGTDYSNQPQHF.

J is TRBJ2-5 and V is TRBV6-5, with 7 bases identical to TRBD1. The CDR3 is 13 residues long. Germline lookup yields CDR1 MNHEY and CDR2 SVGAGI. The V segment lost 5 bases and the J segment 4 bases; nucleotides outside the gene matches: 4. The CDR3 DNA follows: TGTGCCAGCAGTCAGGGACAGCTAGAGACCCAGTACTTC. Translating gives CASSQGQLETQYF.

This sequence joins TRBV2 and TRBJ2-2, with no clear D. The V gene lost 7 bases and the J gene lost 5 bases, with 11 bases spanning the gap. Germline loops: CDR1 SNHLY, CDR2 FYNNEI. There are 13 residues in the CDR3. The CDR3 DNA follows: TGTGCCAGCAAATCAGGCAGAACCGGGGAGCTGTTTTTT. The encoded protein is CASKSGRTGELFF.

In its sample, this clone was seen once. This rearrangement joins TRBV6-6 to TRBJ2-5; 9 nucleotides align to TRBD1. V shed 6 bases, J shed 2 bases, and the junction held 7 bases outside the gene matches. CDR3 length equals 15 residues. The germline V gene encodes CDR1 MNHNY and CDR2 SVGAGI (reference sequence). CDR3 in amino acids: CASRPTGGGQETQYF. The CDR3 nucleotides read TGTGCCAGCAGGCCCACAGGGGGCGGTCAAGAGACCCAGTACTTC.

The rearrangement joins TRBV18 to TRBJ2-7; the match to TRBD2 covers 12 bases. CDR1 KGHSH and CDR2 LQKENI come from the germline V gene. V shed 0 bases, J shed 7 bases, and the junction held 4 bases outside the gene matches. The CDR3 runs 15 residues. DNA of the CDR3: TGTGCCAGCTCACCACCGCTAGCGGGAGGGTTAGAGCAGTACTTC. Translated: CASSPPLAGGLEQYF.

The CDR3 bases are TGTGCCAGCAGCCCAGGAGCGGGGGATGAAAAACTGTTTTTT. Its translation: CASSPGAGDEKLFF. The chain links TRBV9 to TRBJ1-4, with D possibly matching TRBD1 (5 bases). V was cut by 4 bases and J by 6 bases, with 13 bases left in between. Germline V gene sequence: CDR1 SGDLS, CDR2 YYNGEE. This CDR3 spans 14 amino acids.

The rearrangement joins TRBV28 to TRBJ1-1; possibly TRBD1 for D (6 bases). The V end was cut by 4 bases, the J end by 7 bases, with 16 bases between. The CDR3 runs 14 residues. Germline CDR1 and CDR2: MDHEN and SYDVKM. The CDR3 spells CASSSGQFTDEAFF. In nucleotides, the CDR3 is TGTGCCAGCAGTTCCGGACAGTTCACCGATGAAGCTTTCTTT.

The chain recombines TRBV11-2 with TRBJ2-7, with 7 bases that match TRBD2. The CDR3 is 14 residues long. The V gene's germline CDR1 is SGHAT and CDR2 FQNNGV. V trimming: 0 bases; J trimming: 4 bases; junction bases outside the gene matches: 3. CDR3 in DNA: TGTGCCAGCAGCTTAGATTACGGGGGGTACGAGCAGTACTTC. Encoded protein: CASSLDYGGYEQYF.

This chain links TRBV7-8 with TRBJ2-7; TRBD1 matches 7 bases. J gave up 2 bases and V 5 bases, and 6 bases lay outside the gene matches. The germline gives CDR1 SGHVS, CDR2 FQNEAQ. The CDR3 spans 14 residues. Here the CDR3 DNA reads TGTGCCAGCAGCCTAGGGGGCAAAACCTACGAGCAGTACTTC. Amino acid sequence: CASSLGGKTYEQYF. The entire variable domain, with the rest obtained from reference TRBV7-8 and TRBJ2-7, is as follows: GAGVSQSPRYKVAKRGQDVALRCDPISGHVSLFWYQQALGQGPEFLTYFQNEAQLDKSGLPSDRFFAERPEGSVSTLKIQRTQQEDSAVYLCASSLGGKTYEQYFGPGTRLTVT.

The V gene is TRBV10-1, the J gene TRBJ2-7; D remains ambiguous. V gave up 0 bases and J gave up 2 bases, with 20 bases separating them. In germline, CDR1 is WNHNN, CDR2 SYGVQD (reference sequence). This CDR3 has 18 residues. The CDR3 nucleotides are TGCGCCAGCAGTGAGTCGCTGGCGCTTGGGCCGAAGACCTACGAGCAGTACTTC. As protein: CASSESLALGPKTYEQYF.